The rows below give T cell receptor beta chains drawn from one sample of a study of CD8 T cells in ankylosing spondylitis. TCRdb fed the 5' RACE reads into MiXCR, producing one record per CDR3 protein. The sample has 700,000 to 850,000 distinct CDR3 sequences; about an eighth are singletons. Sequences were obtained from blood, either unsorted or a sorted T cell fraction (not recorded which). These receptors originate from a male donor with ankylosing spondylitis. The CDR3 runs from the conserved cysteine through the conserved F or W. D genes are given only for firm matches. Clone size, where shown, is once, few, many, or a class for clones that have expanded.

d_call	v_call	cdr3_length	clone_size	j_call	cdr3_nt	cdr3_aa
.	TRBV10-3	14	few	TRBJ1-1	TGTGCCATCAGTGAGTCGCGGGGGAGCGCTGAAGCTTTCTTT	CAISESRGSAEAFF
.	TRBV6-2/TRBV6-3	13	.	TRBJ2-7	TGTGCCAGCAGTTGGTCCGATAACAGCGAGCAGTACTTC	CASSWSDNSEQYF
.	TRBV15	13	few	TRBJ2-5	TGTGCCACCAGCAGAGATCCCCCGGGGACCCAGTACTTC	CATSRDPPGTQYF
TRBD2	TRBV6-2/TRBV6-3	18	.	TRBJ2-1	TGTGCCAGCAGTCCCTGGACTAGCGGGAGTGAGACATACAATGAGCAGTTCTTC	CASSPWTSGSETYNEQFF
.	TRBV5-1	14	.	TRBJ2-3	TGCGCCAGCAGCTTATTCGATCTCACAGATACGCAGTATTTT	CASSLFDLTDTQYF
TRBD1	TRBV6-2/TRBV6-3	15	.	TRBJ2-7	TGTGCCAGCAGTTACGATCGACAGGGTTCCTACGAGCAGTACTTC	CASSYDRQGSYEQYF
TRBD1	TRBV5-1	15	.	TRBJ2-7	TGCGCCAGCAGACCTGACAGGGTTGAAGCCTACGAGCAGTACTTC	CASRPDRVEAYEQYF
.	TRBV20-1	12	.	TRBJ2-7	TGCAGTGCTAGCGACCCGTCGGACGAGCAGTACTTC	CSASDPSDEQYF
TRBD1	TRBV10-3	16	.	TRBJ1-2	TGTGCCATCAGTGCGGAGACAGGGCATTATTATTCTGGCTACACCTTC	CAISAETGHYYSGYTF
.	TRBV20-1	14	once	TRBJ2-7	TGCAGTGCTAGAGAACCACTAGCCGCCTACGAGCAGTACTTC	CSAREPLAAYEQYF
.	TRBV29-1	17	many	TRBJ2-3	TGCAGCGTTGAATATCAGGGCAGGGATTTCCCCACAGATACGCAGTATTTT	CSVEYQGRDFPTDTQYF
.	TRBV7-2	13	many	TRBJ2-3	TGTGCCAGCAGCTTATTGGGGGCCGATACGCAGTATTTT	CASSLLGADTQYF
.	TRBV6-1	14	.	TRBJ1-2	TGTGCCAGCACTCGGGCAGGGTTTAACTATGGCTACACCTTC	CASTRAGFNYGYTF
TRBD1	TRBV10-3	15	.	TRBJ1-5	TGTGCCATCAGTGATGGGACAGCCAGCGGTAAGCCCCAGCATTTT	CAISDGTASGKPQHF
.	TRBV7-2	12	many	TRBJ1-3	TGTGCCAGCAGTACCTCTGGAAACACCATATATTTT	CASSTSGNTIYF
TRBD1	TRBV7-2	15	.	TRBJ2-5	TGTGCCAGCAGCTTAGTACAGGGGCGCCAAGAGACCCAGTACTTC	CASSLVQGRQETQYF
.	TRBV7-8	17	.	TRBJ2-6	TGTGCCAGCAGCTTACGAACATTGAACCCTGGGGCCAACGTCCTGACTTTC	CASSLRTLNPGANVLTF
.	TRBV11-2	14	.	TRBJ2-2	TGTGCCAGCCCCCTGGAGAGAAACACCGGGGAGCTGTTTTTT	CASPLERNTGELFF